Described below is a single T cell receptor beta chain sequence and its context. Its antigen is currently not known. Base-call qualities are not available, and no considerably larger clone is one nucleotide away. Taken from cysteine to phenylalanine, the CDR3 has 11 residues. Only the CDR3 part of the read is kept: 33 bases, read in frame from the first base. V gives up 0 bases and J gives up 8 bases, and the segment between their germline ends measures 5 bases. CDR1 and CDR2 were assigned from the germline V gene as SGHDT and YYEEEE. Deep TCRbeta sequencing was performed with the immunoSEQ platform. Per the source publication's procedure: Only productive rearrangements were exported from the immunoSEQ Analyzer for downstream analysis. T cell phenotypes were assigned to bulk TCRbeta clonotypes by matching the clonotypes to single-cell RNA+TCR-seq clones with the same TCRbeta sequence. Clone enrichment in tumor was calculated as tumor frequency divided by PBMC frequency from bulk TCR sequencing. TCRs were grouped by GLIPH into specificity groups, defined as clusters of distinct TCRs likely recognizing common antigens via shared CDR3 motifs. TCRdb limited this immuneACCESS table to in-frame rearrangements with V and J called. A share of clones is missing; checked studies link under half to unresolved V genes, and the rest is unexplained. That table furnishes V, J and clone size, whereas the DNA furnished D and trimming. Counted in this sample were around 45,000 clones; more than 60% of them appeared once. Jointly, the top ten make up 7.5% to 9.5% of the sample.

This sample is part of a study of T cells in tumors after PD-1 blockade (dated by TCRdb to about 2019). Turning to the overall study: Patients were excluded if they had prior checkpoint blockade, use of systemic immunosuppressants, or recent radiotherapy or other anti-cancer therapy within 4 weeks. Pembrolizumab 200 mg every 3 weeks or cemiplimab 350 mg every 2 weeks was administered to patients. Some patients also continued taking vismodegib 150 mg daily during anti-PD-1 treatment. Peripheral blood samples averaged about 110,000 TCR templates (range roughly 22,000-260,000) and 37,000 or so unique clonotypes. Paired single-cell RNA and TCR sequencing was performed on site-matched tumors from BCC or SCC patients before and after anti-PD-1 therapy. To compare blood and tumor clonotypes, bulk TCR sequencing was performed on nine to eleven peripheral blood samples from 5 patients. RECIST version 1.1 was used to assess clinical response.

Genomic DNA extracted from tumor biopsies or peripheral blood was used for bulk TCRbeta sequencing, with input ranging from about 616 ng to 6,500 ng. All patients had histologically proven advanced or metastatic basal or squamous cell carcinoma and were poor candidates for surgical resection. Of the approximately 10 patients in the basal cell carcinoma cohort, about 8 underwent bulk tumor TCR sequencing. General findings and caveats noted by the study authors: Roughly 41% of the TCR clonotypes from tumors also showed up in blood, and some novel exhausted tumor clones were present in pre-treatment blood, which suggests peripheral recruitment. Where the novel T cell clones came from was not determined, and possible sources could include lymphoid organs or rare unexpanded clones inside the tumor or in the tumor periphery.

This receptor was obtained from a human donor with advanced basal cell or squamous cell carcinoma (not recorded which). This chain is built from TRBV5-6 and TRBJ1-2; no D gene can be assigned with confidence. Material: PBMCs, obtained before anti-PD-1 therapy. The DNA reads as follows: TGTGCCAGCAGCTTGGCCCGGGGCTACACCTTC. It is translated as CASSLARGYTF.